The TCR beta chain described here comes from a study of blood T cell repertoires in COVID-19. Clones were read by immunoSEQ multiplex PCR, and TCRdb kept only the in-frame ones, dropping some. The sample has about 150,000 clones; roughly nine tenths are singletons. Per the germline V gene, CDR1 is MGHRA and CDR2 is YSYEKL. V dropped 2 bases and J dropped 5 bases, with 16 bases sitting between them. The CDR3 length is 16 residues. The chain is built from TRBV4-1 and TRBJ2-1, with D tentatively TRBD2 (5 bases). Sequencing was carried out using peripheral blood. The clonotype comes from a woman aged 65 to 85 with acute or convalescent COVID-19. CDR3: CASSQQVSGFNNEQFF. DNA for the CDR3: TGCGCCAGCAGCCAACAAGTATCGGGATTTAACAATGAGCAGTTCTTC.